Included here is one TCR beta chain sequence, with context. The sample originates from a study of shared clonotypes between healthy human individuals. Method: immunoSEQ multiplex PCR; TCRdb's copy keeps in-frame clones and lacks some. The repertoire holds fewer than 650,000 clones, with around three quarters as singletons. This CDR3 comprises 15 residues. From germline, CDR1 is LGHNT and CDR2 FRNRAP. V shed 4 bases, J shed 1 base, and the junction held 3 bases outside the gene matches. The chain uses TRBV12-5 and TRBJ2-1; TRBD2 agrees at 8 bases. Sequencing used PBMCs. The sequence derives from a woman between 40 and 55 years old in good health. Some clones in this sample may be carry-over from other donors' samples. CDR3 nucleotides: TGTGCTAGTGGTTCCGGGAGGGGGTCCTACAATGAGCAGTTCTTC. This gives the protein CASGSGRGSYNEQFF. Full variable domain (rest looked up from reference TRBV12-5 and TRBJ2-1): DARVTQTPRHKVTEMGQEVTMRCQPILGHNTVFWYRQTMMQGLELLAYFRNRAPLDDSGMPKDRFSAEMPDATLATLKIQPSEPRDSAVYFCASGSGRGSYNEQFFGPGTRLTVL.